A single sample gave rise to the 26 T cell receptor beta chains below, sequenced in a study of identical twins. TCRdb itself ran the 5' RACE reads through MiXCR, one entry per CDR3 protein. This table has hundreds of thousands of distinct CDR3 sequences, approximately 22% appearing once. The same data also contributed to another study, on T cells expressing NK-cell markers.

The source material was PBMCs. Receptors were obtained from a woman aged 18-29 years in good health.

This clonotype was counted many times. J is TRBJ2-2 and V is TRBV15; D call uncertain. V shed 5 bases and J shed 6 bases, with 10 bases lying between them. Germline loops: CDR1 LNHNV, CDR2 YYDKDF (reference sequence). This CDR3 is built from 13 residues. CDR3 coding DNA: TGTGCCACCAGCGGGCGTGCGGCCGGGGAGCTGTTTTTT. Translation gives CATSGRAAGELFF.

The chain employs TRBV5-1 and TRBJ2-1; TRBD2 matches 13 bases. CDR3 length: 16 amino acids. V dropped 4 bases and J dropped 6; count of bases not matched to a gene: 7. Germline values: CDR1 SGHRS, CDR2 YFSETQ. The CDR3 here is CASSITSGGAANEQFF. CDR3 coding DNA: TGCGCCAGCAGCATTACTAGCGGGGGGGCCGCCAATGAGCAGTTCTTC.

The chain links TRBV7-9 to TRBJ1-6; TRBD1 matches at 8 bases. The CDR3 runs 14 residues. Germline V gene lookup returns CDR1 SEHNR and CDR2 FQNEAQ (reference sequence). V was pared by 5 bases and J by 9 bases, with 6 bases of the junction left unmatched. CDR3 nucleotides: TGTGCCAGCAGCGCAGGACAGGGCGCTTCACCCCTCCACTTT. It is translated as CASSAGQGASPLHF.

In its sample, this clonotype was seen a few times. The V call is TRBV20-1, the J call TRBJ2-4, with 10 bases identical to TRBD2. With 1 base clipped from V and 8 bases from J, the junction kept 11 bases outside the gene matches. Germline CDR1 DFQATT, CDR2 SNEGSKA (reference sequence). This CDR3 has 16 amino acids. In nucleotides, the CDR3 is TGCAGTGCTAGAGGTGGTTCTAGCGGGAGTAGTGACATTCAGTACTTC. Translated, it gives CSARGGSSGSSDIQYF.

This rearrangement joins TRBV19 to TRBJ1-2; a weak D match, TRBD1 (6 bases). CDR3 length: 16 residues. Germline values: CDR1 LNHDA, CDR2 SQIVND (reference sequence). The germline V and J ends were trimmed by 6 bases and 2 bases, with 19 bases remaining between them. The CDR3 here is CASRRNRDTLNYGYTF. CDR3 coding DNA: TGTGCCAGTAGGAGAAACCGGGACACCCTAAACTATGGCTACACCTTC.

Many counts were recorded for this clonotype. The chain uses TRBV20-1 and TRBJ1-1; D unclear. The CDR3 extends over 12 amino acids. CDR1 is DFQATT and CDR2 is SNEGSKA in the germline V gene (reference sequence). With 6 bases removed from V and 3 bases from J, the gap between germline ends came to 11 bases. CDR3 DNA sequence: TGCAGTGCGCCCGGGCAGTACACTGAAGCTTTCTTT. Its translation is CSAPGQYTEAFF.

The chain links TRBV20-1 to TRBJ1-2; D is unresolved. The CDR3 loop spans 14 amino acids. From germline, CDR1 is DFQATT and CDR2 SNEGSKA (reference sequence). The germline V and J ends were trimmed by 0 bases and 3 bases, with 11 bases remaining between them. For the CDR3, the DNA is TGCAGTGCTAGAGATGTGCGGGGATACTATGGCTACACCTTC. Translation gives CSARDVRGYYGYTF.

The chain is built from TRBV9 and TRBJ2-1; D might be TRBD1 (5 bases). Germline assignment: CDR1 SGDLS and CDR2 YYNGEE. This CDR3 has 16 amino acids. With 4 bases removed from V and 2 bases from J, the gap between germline ends came to 16 bases. The CDR3 region has the DNA TGTGCCAGCAGCCCCAGCAGGGATCGGGCCTACAATGAGCAGTTCTTC. Translating gives CASSPSRDRAYNEQFF.

The chain employs TRBV3-1 and TRBJ2-1; D is ambiguous. The CDR3 sequence is 12 residues long. V was pared by 4 bases and J by 10 bases, with 11 bases between. Germline V gene lookup returns CDR1 LGHDT and CDR2 YNNKEL (reference sequence). CDR3 protein: CASSRRVGEQFF. For the CDR3, the DNA is TGTGCCAGCAGCCGAAGGGTTGGGGAGCAGTTCTTC.

In DNA, the CDR3 is TGTGCCAGCGGAACACAGGGGGCAGGTAATCAGCCCCAGCATTTT. Protein product: CASGTQGAGNQPQHF. This rearrangement joins TRBV12-3 or TRBV12-4 to TRBJ1-5, with TRBD1 matching 9 bases. J lost 4 bases, V lost 8 bases, and 9 bases had no gene match. The CDR3 runs 15 residues.

This clonotype has more than one count but fewer than ten. This sequence joins TRBV5-1 and TRBJ2-5; D might be TRBD2 (6 bases). The ends were cut back, 4 bases at V and 3 bases at J, with 19 bases in the middle. The CDR3 is made up of 16 amino acids. Looked up from germline, CDR1 is SGHRS and CDR2 is YFSETQ. CDR3 amino acids: CASSPPSGGPEETQYF. The CDR3 DNA reads TGCGCCAGCAGCCCCCCCTCCGGGGGTCCTGAAGAGACCCAGTACTTC.

This clonotype was detected ten times or more. The chain is built from TRBV5-6 and TRBJ2-1; 9 bases are shared with TRBD2. The CDR3 sequence is 16 residues long. The germline gives CDR1 SGHDT, CDR2 YYEEEE. V lost 0 bases to trimming and J lost 8 bases; unmatched junction nucleotides: 9. The CDR3 protein is CASSLVGGRGVDEQFF. CDR3 coding DNA: TGTGCCAGCAGCTTGGTGGGCGGGAGGGGGGTTGATGAGCAGTTCTTC.

This clonotype was counted ten times or more. The CDR3: CASSQYSGELFF. The CDR3 DNA follows: TGCGCCAGCAGCCAATACTCCGGGGAGCTGTTTTTT. This chain links TRBV4-3 with TRBJ2-2; D is ambiguous. V lost 2 bases and J 6 bases, leaving 4 bases between the germline ends. The CDR3 totals 12 residues. Germline values: CDR1 LGHNA, CDR2 YSLEER.

This clonotype was detected only a few times. In DNA, the CDR3 is TGCAGCGTGAAAATGGCCCGGAATACGCAGTATTTT. This gives the protein CSVKMARNTQYF. The chain joins TRBV29-1 to TRBJ2-3; no firm D call. Germline-derived CDR1 and CDR2 are SQVTM and ANQGSEA. This CDR3 comprises 12 residues. V dropped 6 bases and J dropped 7 bases, with 14 bases sitting between them.

This clonotype was counted between two and nine times. The chain joins TRBV20-1 to TRBJ2-5, with 10 bases lining up with TRBD2. The ends lost 2 bases at V and 7 bases at J; junction bases unmatched: 16. The CDR3 has 17 residues. From germline, CDR1 is DFQATT and CDR2 SNEGSKA (reference sequence). CDR3: CSARPASGRGGEGTQYF. The DNA of the CDR3 is TGCAGTGCTAGACCCGCTAGCGGGAGAGGTGGGGAAGGGACCCAGTACTTC.

With regard to this clonotype: A much larger clone is a single base away; this may be a read error. The CDR3 reads CASRGTGGEKLFF. The DNA of the CDR3 is TGTGCCAGCAGAGGGACAGGGGGTGAAAAACTGTTTTTT. The V and J genes are TRBV12-3 or TRBV12-4 and TRBJ1-4, with 11 nucleotides matching TRBD1. The CDR3 sequence is 13 residues long. V lost 6 bases to trimming and J lost 7 bases; unmatched junction nucleotides: 1.

V gene TRBV6-5 combines with J gene TRBJ2-2; TRBD2 aligns across 13 bases. This CDR3 spans 17 amino acids. J lost 3 bases, V lost 7 bases, and 8 bases had no gene match. Germline CDR1 reads MNHEY; CDR2 reads SVGAGI. The CDR3 region has the DNA TGTGCCAGCATGTTACTAGCGGGGGGGTGGGACACCGGGGAGCTGTTTTTT. This translates into CASMLLAGGWDTGELFF.

The chain couples TRBV7-2 to TRBJ2-1; D uncertain. The CDR3 has 12 amino acids. Germline CDR1 SGHTA, CDR2 FQGNSA. Trimming shortened V by 2 bases and J by 8 bases, and 7 bases separated the two germline ends. In DNA, the CDR3 is TGTGCCAGCAGCTTATCACAGCATGAGCAGTTCTTC. The encoded protein is CASSLSQHEQFF.

This clonotype was counted between two and nine times. The J gene is TRBJ1-2, the V gene TRBV4-3; no reliable D call. The length of the CDR3 is 15 residues. V lost 1 base, J lost 0 bases, and 9 bases lay in between. CDR1 LGHNA and CDR2 YSLEER come from the germline V gene. Here the CDR3 DNA reads TGCGCCAGCAGCCAAGTTGTGAAAACTAACTATGGCTACACCTTC. This codes for CASSQVVKTNYGYTF.

This clonotype was observed at least ten times. The chain joins TRBV20-1 to TRBJ2-5, with unresolved D. In germline, CDR1 is DFQATT, CDR2 SNEGSKA (reference sequence). Trimming took 6 bases from V and 4 from J, leaving 15 bases between them. The CDR3 runs 13 residues. The CDR3 DNA sequence: TGCAGTGCCCCGGATGGGTGGCCAGAGACCCAGTACTTC. It encodes CSAPDGWPETQYF.

This clonotype was seen more than once but under ten times. V is TRBV18 and J is TRBJ1-2; possibly TRBD1 for D (5 bases). Germline assignment: CDR1 KGHSH and CDR2 LQKENI. Trimming stripped 7 bases from V and 2 bases from J, with 11 bases between. The CDR3 runs to 13 residues. For the CDR3, the DNA is TGTGCCAGCTGCACTGGGGCGAACTATGGCTACACCTTC. Its protein product is CASCTGANYGYTF.

This clonotype was observed a few times. This rearrangement joins TRBV5-6 to TRBJ2-2; D is uncertain. V lost 0 bases to trimming and J lost 0 bases, with 12 bases between them. The CDR3 is 17 amino acids. Germline values: CDR1 SGHDT, CDR2 YYEEEE. CDR3 residues: CASSLESLDANTGELFF. The CDR3, as DNA: TGTGCCAGCAGCTTGGAGAGTCTGGACGCGAACACCGGGGAGCTGTTTTTT.

As for this clonotype: A junction boundary mismatches the germline segment, possibly from a read error. V and J are TRBV2 and TRBJ2-7; D might be TRBD1 (6 bases). Per the germline V gene, CDR1 is SNHLY and CDR2 is FYNNEI. The CDR3 spans 8 residues. The DNA for the CDR3 is TGTGCCAGCCAGGGGTCTAGCTTC. It is translated as CASQGSSF.

This clonotype was seen only a few times. This sequence joins TRBV12-3 or TRBV12-4 and TRBJ2-5; weak D call: TRBD2 (5 bases). V was pared by 7 bases and J by 2 bases, with 14 bases between. The CDR3 spans 14 residues. CDR3 loop: CASKAGPGQETQYF. The CDR3 nucleotides are TGTGCCAGCAAGGCGGGCCCTGGGCAAGAGACCCAGTACTTC.

The sample holds a few counts of this clonotype. The gene calls are TRBV7-6 and TRBJ1-4; D gene unclear. V was trimmed by 4 bases and J by 6 bases, leaving 15 bases between them. The germline CDR1 and CDR2 sequences are SGHVS and FNYEAQ. This CDR3 spans 15 amino acids. The CDR3 spells CASSYLERGDEKLFF. The CDR3 DNA reads TGTGCCAGCAGCTACCTGGAGCGTGGAGATGAAAAACTGTTTTTT.

This clonotype was seen a few times. The chain uses TRBV20-1 and TRBJ2-5; 7 bases match TRBD1. Per germline, CDR1 DFQATT and CDR2 SNEGSKA (reference sequence). This CDR3 region has 14 residues. The ends lost 3 bases at V and 2 bases at J; junction bases unmatched: 6. CDR3 sequence: CSARRGTAQETQYF. CDR3 sequence (DNA): TGCAGTGCTAGGAGGGGGACAGCACAAGAGACCCAGTACTTC.